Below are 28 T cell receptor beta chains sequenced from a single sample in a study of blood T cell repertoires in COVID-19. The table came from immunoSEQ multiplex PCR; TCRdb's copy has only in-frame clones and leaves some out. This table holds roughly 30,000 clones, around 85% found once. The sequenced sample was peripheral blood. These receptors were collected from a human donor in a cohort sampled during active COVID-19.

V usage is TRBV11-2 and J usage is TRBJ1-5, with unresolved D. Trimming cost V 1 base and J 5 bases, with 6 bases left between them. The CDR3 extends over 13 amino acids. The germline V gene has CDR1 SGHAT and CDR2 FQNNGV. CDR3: CASSLVGDQPQHF. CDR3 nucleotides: TGTGCCAGCAGCTTAGTCGGGGATCAGCCCCAGCATTTT.

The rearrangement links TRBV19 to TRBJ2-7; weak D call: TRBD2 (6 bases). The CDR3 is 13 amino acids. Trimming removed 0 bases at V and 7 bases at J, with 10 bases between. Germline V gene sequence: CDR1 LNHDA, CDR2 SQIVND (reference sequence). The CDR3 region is CASSIERGAEQYF. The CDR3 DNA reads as TGTGCCAGTAGTATAGAGCGGGGAGCAGAGCAGTACTTC.

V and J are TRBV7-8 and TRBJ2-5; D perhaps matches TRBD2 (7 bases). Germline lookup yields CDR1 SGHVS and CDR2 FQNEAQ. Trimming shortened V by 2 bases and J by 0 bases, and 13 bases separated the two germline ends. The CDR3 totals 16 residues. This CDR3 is CASSLPAGAYQETQYF. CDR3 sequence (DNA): TGTGCCAGCAGCTTACCGGCGGGGGCCTACCAAGAGACCCAGTACTTC.

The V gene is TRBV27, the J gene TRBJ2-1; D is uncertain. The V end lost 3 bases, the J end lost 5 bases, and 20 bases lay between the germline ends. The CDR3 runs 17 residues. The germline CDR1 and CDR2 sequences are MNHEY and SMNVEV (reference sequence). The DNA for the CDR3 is TGTGCCAGCAGTTTCCTCTCAACCTACGCGCGGAACAATGAGCAGTTCTTC. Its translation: CASSFLSTYARNNEQFF.

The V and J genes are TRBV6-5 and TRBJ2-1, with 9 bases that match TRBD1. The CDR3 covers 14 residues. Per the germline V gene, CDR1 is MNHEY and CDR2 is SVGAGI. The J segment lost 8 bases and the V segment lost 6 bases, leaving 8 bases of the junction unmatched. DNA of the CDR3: TGTGCCAGCAGCCGGGACAGGGTATACTATGAGCAGTTCTTC. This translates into CASSRDRVYYEQFF.

The CDR3 region is CASSLGGTSRITQYF. The CDR3, as DNA: TGTGCCAGCAGCTTAGGTGGGACTAGTCGTATCACGCAGTATTTT. The chain has TRBV7-9 and TRBJ2-3; 8 nucleotides align to TRBD2. The J segment lost 9 bases and the V segment lost 1 base, leaving 9 bases of the junction unmatched. Looked up from germline, CDR1 is SEHNR and CDR2 is FQNEAQ (reference sequence). CDR3 length: 15 residues.

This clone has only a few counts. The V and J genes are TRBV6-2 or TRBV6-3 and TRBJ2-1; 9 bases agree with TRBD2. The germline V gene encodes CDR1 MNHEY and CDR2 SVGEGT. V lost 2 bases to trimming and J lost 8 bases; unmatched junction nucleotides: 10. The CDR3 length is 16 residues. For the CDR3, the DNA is TGTGCCAGCAGTTACGAGTCGGCTAGCGGGAAAGATGAGCAGTTCTTC. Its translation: CASSYESASGKDEQFF.

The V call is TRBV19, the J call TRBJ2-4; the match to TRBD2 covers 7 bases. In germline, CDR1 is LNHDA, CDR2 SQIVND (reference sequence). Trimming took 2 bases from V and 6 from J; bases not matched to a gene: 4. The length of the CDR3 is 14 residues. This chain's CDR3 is CASSIPSGANIQYF. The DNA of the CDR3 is TGTGCCAGTAGTATACCGAGCGGGGCAAACATTCAGTACTTC.

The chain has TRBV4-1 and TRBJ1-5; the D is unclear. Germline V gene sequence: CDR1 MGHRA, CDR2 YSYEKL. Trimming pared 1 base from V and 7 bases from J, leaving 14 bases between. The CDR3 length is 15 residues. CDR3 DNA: TGCGCCAGCAGCCAAGCTGGCGTGCGGTTCCAGCCCCAGCATTTT. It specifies CASSQAGVRFQPQHF.

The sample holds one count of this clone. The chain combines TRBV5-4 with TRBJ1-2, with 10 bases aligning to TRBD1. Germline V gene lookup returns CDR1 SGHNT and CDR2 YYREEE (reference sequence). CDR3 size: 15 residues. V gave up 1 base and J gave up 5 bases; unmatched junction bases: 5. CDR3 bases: TGTGCCAGCAGCTTGAGGGGACAGGGGAGTTATGGCTACACCTTC. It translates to CASSLRGQGSYGYTF.

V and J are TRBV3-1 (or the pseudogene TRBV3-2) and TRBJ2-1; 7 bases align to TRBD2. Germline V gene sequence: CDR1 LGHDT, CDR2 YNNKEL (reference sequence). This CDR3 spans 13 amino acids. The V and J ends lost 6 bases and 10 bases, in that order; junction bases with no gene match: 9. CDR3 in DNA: TGTGCCAGCAGTCGAAATGGAGCGGGAGAGCAGTTCTTC. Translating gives CASSRNGAGEQFF.

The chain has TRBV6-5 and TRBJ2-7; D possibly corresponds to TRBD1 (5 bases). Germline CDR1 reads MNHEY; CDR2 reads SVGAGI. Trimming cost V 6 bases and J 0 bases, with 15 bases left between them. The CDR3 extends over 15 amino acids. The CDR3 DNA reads TGTGCCAGCAGCCCCGGACACTCGAGCTCCTACGAGCAGTACTTC. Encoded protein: CASSPGHSSSYEQYF.

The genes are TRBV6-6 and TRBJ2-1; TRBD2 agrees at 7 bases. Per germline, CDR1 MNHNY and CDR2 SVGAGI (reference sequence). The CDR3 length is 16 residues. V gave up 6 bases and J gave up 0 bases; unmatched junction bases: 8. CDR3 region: CASSKSGESSYNEQFF. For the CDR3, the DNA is TGTGCCAGCAGCAAAAGCGGGGAGAGCTCCTACAATGAGCAGTTCTTC.

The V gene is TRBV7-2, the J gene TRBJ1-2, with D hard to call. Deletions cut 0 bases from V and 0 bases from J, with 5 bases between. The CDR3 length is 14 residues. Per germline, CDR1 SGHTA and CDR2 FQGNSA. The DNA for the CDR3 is TGTGCCAGCAGCTTAGCAGCGCCTAACTATGGCTACACCTTC. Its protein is CASSLAAPNYGYTF.

Here the CDR3 reads CASTSLGNRGWTQETQYF. In DNA, the CDR3 is TGTGCCAGCACCTCCCTGGGTAACAGGGGTTGGACACAAGAGACCCAGTACTTC. The chain couples TRBV7-7 to TRBJ2-5; TRBD1 matches 7 bases. With 7 bases clipped from V and 2 bases from J, the junction kept 19 bases outside the gene matches. This CDR3 has 18 residues. Germline values: CDR1 SSHAT, CDR2 FNYEAQ (reference sequence).

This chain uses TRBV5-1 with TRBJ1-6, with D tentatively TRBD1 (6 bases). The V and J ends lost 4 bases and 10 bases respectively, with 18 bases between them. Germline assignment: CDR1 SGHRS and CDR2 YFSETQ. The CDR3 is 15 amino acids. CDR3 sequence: CASSPDSGVGSPLHF. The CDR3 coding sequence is TGCGCCAGCAGCCCGGACAGTGGGGTAGGCTCACCCCTCCACTTT. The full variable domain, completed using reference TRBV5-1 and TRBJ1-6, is KAGVTQTPRYLIKTRGQQVTLSCSPISGHRSVSWYQQTPGQGLQFLFEYFSETQRNKGNFPGRFSGRQFSNSRSEMNVSTLELGDSALYLCASSPDSGVGSPLHFGNGTRLTVT.

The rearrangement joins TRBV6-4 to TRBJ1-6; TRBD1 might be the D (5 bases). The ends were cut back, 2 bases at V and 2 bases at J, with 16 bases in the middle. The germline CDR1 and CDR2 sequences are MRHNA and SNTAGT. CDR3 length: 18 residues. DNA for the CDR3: TGTGCCAGCAGTGACGGGGAGGGGAGGAGCCCCTATAATTCACCCCTCCACTTT. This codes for CASSDGEGRSPYNSPLHF.

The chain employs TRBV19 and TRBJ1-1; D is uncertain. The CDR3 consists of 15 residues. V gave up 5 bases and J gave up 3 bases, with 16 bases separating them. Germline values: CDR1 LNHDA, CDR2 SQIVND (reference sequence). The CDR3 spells CASSALPFGDTEAFF. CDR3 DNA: TGTGCCAGTAGTGCCCTCCCTTTCGGGGACACTGAAGCTTTCTTT.

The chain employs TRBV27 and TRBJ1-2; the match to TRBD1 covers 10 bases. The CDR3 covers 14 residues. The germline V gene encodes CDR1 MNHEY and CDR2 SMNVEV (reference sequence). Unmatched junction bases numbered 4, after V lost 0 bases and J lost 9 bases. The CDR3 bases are TGTGCCAGCAGTTTATCGACAGGGGGCGGAAGCTACACCTTC. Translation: CASSLSTGGGSYTF.

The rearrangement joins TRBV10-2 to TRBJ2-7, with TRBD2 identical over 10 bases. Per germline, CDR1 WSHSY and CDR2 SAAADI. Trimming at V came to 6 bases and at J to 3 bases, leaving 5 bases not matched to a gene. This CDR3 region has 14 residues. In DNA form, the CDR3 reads TGCGCCAGCAGAACTAGCGGGGCCCACTACGAGCAGTACTTC. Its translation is CASRTSGAHYEQYF.

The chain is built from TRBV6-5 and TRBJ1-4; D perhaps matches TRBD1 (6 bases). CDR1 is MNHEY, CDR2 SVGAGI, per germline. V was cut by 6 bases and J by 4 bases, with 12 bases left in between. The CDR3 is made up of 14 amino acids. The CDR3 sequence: CASRLQGGNEKLFF. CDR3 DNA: TGTGCCAGCAGGCTACAGGGTGGTAATGAAAAACTGTTTTTT.

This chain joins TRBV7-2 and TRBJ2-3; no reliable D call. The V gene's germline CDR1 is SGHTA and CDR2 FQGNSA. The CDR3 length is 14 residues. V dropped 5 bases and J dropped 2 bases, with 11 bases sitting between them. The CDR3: CASSNRGSTDTQYF. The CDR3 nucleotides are TGTGCCAGCAGCAACCGTGGCTCCACAGATACGCAGTATTTT.

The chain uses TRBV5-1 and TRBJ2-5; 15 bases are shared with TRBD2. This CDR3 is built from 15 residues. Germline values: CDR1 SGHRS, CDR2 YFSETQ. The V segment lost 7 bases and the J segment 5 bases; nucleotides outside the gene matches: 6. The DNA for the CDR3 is TGCGCCAGCGTGGGACTAGCGGGGGGCCAGGAGACCCAGTACTTC. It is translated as CASVGLAGGQETQYF.

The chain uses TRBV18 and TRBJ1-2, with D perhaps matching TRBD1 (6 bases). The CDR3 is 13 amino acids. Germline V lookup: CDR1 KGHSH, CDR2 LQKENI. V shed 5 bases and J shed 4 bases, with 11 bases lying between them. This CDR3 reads CASSIQGSYGYTF. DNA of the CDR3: TGTGCCAGCTCAATACAGGGTTCCTATGGCTACACCTTC.

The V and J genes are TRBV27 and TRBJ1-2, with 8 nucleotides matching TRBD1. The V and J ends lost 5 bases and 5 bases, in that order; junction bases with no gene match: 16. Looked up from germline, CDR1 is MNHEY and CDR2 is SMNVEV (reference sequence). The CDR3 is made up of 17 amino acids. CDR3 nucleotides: TGTGCCAGCAGTCGCGATCCCCCTGACAGGGGTTATTATGGCTACACCTTC. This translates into CASSRDPPDRGYYGYTF.

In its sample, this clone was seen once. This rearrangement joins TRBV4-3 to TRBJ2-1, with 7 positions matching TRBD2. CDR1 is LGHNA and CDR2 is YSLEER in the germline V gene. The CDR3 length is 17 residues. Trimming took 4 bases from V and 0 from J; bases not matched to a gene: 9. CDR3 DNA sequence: TGCGCCAGCAGCCCTCGGGGAGGGGCAAGCTCCTACAATGAGCAGTTCTTC. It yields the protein CASSPRGGASSYNEQFF.

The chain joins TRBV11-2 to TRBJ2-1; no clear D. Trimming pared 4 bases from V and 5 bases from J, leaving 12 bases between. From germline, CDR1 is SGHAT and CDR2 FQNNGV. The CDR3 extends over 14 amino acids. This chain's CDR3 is CASSSPVVNNEQFF. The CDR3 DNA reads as TGTGCCAGCAGCTCACCGGTGGTAAACAATGAGCAGTTCTTC.

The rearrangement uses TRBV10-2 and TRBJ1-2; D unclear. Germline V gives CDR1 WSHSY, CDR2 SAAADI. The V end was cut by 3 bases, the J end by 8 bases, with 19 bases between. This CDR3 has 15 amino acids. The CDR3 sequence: CASSDNAPALEGYTF. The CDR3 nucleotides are TGCGCCAGCAGTGATAATGCCCCCGCCTTAGAGGGCTACACCTTC.